Each of the 30 T cell receptor beta chains below was sequenced from the same sample in a study of blood T cells in healthy people across ages. Alongside a J-beta primer mix, a sample-barcoded 5' primer served in a second PCR lasting roughly 7 to 12 cycles. TCRdb called the 5' RACE reads again in MiXCR, with one record for every CDR3 protein. The sample lists 630,000 or so distinct CDR3 sequences; 25% to 30% were seen once. The specimen sequenced was blood. These receptors came from a woman older than 75 in good health.

This clonotype was detected only a few times. This chain uses TRBV19 with TRBJ1-5, with a tentative D call TRBD1 (6 bases). Germline V gene data show CDR1 as LNHDA and CDR2 as SQIVND (reference sequence). The CDR3 extends over 16 amino acids. V lost 5 bases, J lost 0 bases, and 14 bases lay in between. The CDR3 bases are TGTGCCAGTAGTCTGGGACACGCGTATAGCAATCAGCCCCAGCATTTT. This sequence encodes CASSLGHAYSNQPQHF.

This clonotype was seen ten or more times. The rearrangement links TRBV9 to TRBJ2-6; D remains ambiguous. Trimming removed 0 bases from V and 0 bases from J, with 4 bases in between. The germline V gene encodes CDR1 SGDLS and CDR2 YYNGEE. This CDR3 is 15 amino acids long. CDR3 sequence: CASSVVDSGANVLTF. In nucleotides, the CDR3 is TGTGCCAGCAGCGTAGTAGACTCTGGGGCCAACGTCCTGACTTTC.

This clonotype came up many times. This sequence joins TRBV6-2 or TRBV6-3 and TRBJ1-1, with 8 bases lining up with TRBD1. Germline V CDR1 and CDR2: MNHEY, SVGEGT. Losses at the gene ends were 6 bases for V and 3 bases for J; bases not matched to a gene: 12. CDR3 length: 16 amino acids. The CDR3 DNA reads TGTGCCAGCAGCCCCGGACAGGGCTCTTTTGACACTGAAGCTTTCTTT. This gives the protein CASSPGQGSFDTEAFF.

This clonotype was recorded many times. J is TRBJ2-1 and V is TRBV6-1; D is uncertain. The CDR3 covers 12 residues. CDR1 is MNHNS and CDR2 is SASEGT in the germline V gene. Deletions cut 3 bases from V and 10 bases from J, with 10 bases between. DNA for the CDR3: TGTGCCAGCAGTGAGGCCCACGCGGAGCAGTTCTTC. Translated: CASSEAHAEQFF.

This clonotype appeared many times. V and J are TRBV28 and TRBJ2-4, with D perhaps matching TRBD1 or TRBD2 (7 bases each). This CDR3 is built from 15 residues. Trimming cost V 5 bases and J 2 bases, with 13 bases left between them. CDR1 MDHEN and CDR2 SYDVKM come from the germline V gene. In DNA form, the CDR3 reads TGTGCCAGCAGTGGGCAGGGGGGGTCCAAAAACATTCAGTACTTC. Protein product: CASSGQGGSKNIQYF.

This rearrangement joins TRBV7-2 to TRBJ2-1, with D possibly called TRBD1 or TRBD2 (6 bases each). Between the trimmed V and J ends, which lost 6 bases and 8 bases, there was a span of 17 bases. The CDR3 contains 14 residues. Germline values: CDR1 SGHTA, CDR2 FQGNSA. As DNA, the CDR3 is TGTGCCAGCAGATCGAAGGGGGGCCCCCATGAGCAGTTCTTC. Amino acid sequence: CASRSKGGPHEQFF.

This chain links TRBV29-1 with TRBJ2-3, with D uncertain. Germline CDR1 is SQVTM and CDR2 is ANQGSEA. V dropped 8 bases and J dropped 5 bases, with 11 bases sitting between them. CDR3 length equals 11 residues. CDR3 residues: CSLAFGDTQYF. CDR3 bases: TGCAGCTTGGCTTTCGGAGATACGCAGTATTTT.

This clonotype was counted at least ten times. The rearrangement joins TRBV5-1 to TRBJ2-5; D may be TRBD1 or TRBD2 (5 bases each). Germline values: CDR1 SGHRS, CDR2 YFSETQ. The CDR3 is made up of 15 amino acids. V was clipped by 1 base and J by 1 base, with 11 bases between them. For the CDR3, the DNA is TGCGCCAGCAGCTTGACCATGGGGGTCCAAGAGACCCAGTACTTC. Translating it yields CASSLTMGVQETQYF.

Ten or more counts support this clonotype. The chain couples TRBV6-1 to TRBJ2-1; the D gene is possibly TRBD1 (6 bases). This CDR3 region has 15 residues. CDR1 is MNHNS, CDR2 SASEGT, per germline. The V and J ends lost 4 bases and 1 base respectively, with 11 bases between them. DNA of the CDR3: TGTGCCAGCAGTGTTAAACAGGGATCCTACAATGAGCAGTTCTTC. Translated, it gives CASSVKQGSYNEQFF.

This clonotype was seen ten or more times. The chain joins TRBV30 to TRBJ2-7; weak D call: TRBD2 (5 bases). Germline lookup yields CDR1 GTSNPN and CDR2 SVGIG (reference sequence). This CDR3 has 12 amino acids. V lost 2 bases, J lost 7 bases, and 12 bases lay in between. CDR3 nucleotide sequence: TGTGCCTGGAGTCCGAGGGATAAGGAGCAGTACTTC. It translates to CAWSPRDKEQYF. The full variable domain, its missing parts supplied by reference TRBV30 and TRBJ2-7, is SQTIHQWPATLVQPVGSPLSLECTVEGTSNPNLYWYRQAAGRGLQLLFYSVGIGQISSEVPQNLSASRPQDRQFILSSKKLLLSDSGFYLCAWSPRDKEQYFGPGTRLTVT.

The chain combines TRBV28 with TRBJ2-5; 8 bases fit TRBD1. The ends lost 6 bases at V and 5 bases at J; junction bases unmatched: 8. Germline lookup yields CDR1 MDHEN and CDR2 SYDVKM. The CDR3 length is 14 residues. The CDR3 DNA follows: TGTGCCAGCAGACGCGGACAGGGTTTGGAGACCCAGTACTTC. This translates into CASRRGQGLETQYF.

The genes are TRBV5-1 and TRBJ2-2; 8 bases agree with TRBD1. The CDR3 extends over 16 amino acids. Germline values: CDR1 SGHRS, CDR2 YFSETQ. J was trimmed by 4 bases and V by 0 bases; bases with no gene match: 5. The CDR3 is CASSLGSGGSTGELFF. The CDR3 DNA sequence: TGCGCCAGCAGCTTGGGGTCAGGGGGCAGCACCGGGGAGCTGTTTTTT.

With respect to this clonotype: One base away lies a much larger clone, so this may be a sequencing read error. CDR3 region: CVSSPTGVYSYEQYF. CDR3 in DNA: TGTGTCAGCAGCCCTACCGGGGTTTACTCCTACGAGCAGTACTTC. The rearrangement links TRBV7-6 to TRBJ2-7, with D possibly matching TRBD2 (5 bases). This CDR3 has 15 amino acids. CDR1 is SGHVS and CDR2 is FNYEAQ in the germline V gene.

The rearrangement joins TRBV2 to TRBJ2-1; 13 bases agree with TRBD2. The CDR3 totals 16 residues. With V trimmed by 8 bases and J by 10 bases, 14 bases remained unmatched. Germline V gives CDR1 SNHLY, CDR2 FYNNEI. CDR3 DNA sequence: TGTGCCAGCCGCCGCCTACTAGCGGGGGGGCCGGGGGAGCAGTTCTTC. Its translation: CASRRLLAGGPGEQFF.

The chain recombines TRBV15 with TRBJ2-2; D is unclear. Trimming removed 0 bases from V and 1 base from J, with 9 bases in between. From germline, CDR1 is LNHNV and CDR2 YYDKDF (reference sequence). The CDR3 extends over 16 amino acids. CDR3 region: CATSREVILNTGELFF. CDR3 DNA sequence: TGTGCCACCAGCAGAGAAGTAATACTGAACACCGGGGAGCTGTTTTTT.

The V call is TRBV10-3, the J call TRBJ2-1, with D possibly TRBD1 on 5 matching bases. The V and J ends lost 6 bases and 6 bases respectively, with 15 bases between them. The CDR3 covers 14 residues. Germline CDR1 and CDR2: ENHRY and SYGVKD. The CDR3 sequence is CAISDRSGLNEQFF. For the CDR3, the DNA is TGTGCCATCAGCGACAGATCGGGTCTCAATGAGCAGTTCTTC.

In this sample, this clonotype turned up a few times. In DNA form, the CDR3 reads TGTGCCAGCAGTGCCCCGGGACTAGGGGTCTCCAATACGCAGTATTTT. It is translated as CASSAPGLGVSNTQYF. This chain joins TRBV6-1 and TRBJ2-3; 8 bases fit TRBD2. Losses at the gene ends were 4 bases for V and 7 bases for J; bases not matched to a gene: 13. The CDR3 spans 16 residues. Germline loops: CDR1 MNHNS, CDR2 SASEGT.

This clonotype was observed a few times. A much larger clone lies one base from this, so it may be a read error. V and J are TRBV14 and TRBJ1-6; D unclear. This CDR3 spans 14 amino acids. Looked up from germline, CDR1 is SGHDN and CDR2 is FVKESK. The CDR3 nucleotides are TGTGCCAGCAGCCAAGTTGAAGTAGCCTCACCCCCCCACTTT. It translates to CASSQVEVASPPHF.

This clonotype showed up just a few times. Being one base from a much bigger clone, this may be a read error. The rearrangement links TRBV5-1 to TRBJ2-3; the D is unclear. Germline CDR1 and CDR2: SGHRS and YFSETQ. CDR3 length: 14 residues. V lost 3 bases and J lost 4, with 12 bases in between. The CDR3 spells CASSWSRLADTQYF. CDR3 DNA sequence: TGCGCCAGCAGCTGGTCCAGGTTGGCAGATACGCAGTATTTT.

In its sample, this clonotype was seen a few times. V gene TRBV30 combines with J gene TRBJ1-5, with D perhaps TRBD1 (6 bases). The V and J ends lost 2 bases and 6 bases respectively, with 11 bases between them. Germline CDR1 reads GTSNPN; CDR2 reads SVGIG (reference sequence). This CDR3 contains 13 residues. The DNA of the CDR3 is TGTGCCTGGAGTACAGGGAGAAGTCAGCCCCAGCATTTT. Protein: CAWSTGRSQPQHF.

The chain joins TRBV20-1 to TRBJ1-1; no clear D. Germline V gene lookup returns CDR1 DFQATT and CDR2 SNEGSKA (reference sequence). The CDR3 length is 11 residues. V was pared by 3 bases and J by 8 bases, with 10 bases between. The CDR3: CSASYTDEAFF. In DNA form, the CDR3 reads TGCAGTGCTAGCTATACGGACGAAGCTTTCTTT.

This chain connects TRBV5-1 to TRBJ2-3, with D perhaps TRBD1 or TRBD2 (5 bases each). Trimming pared 4 bases from V and 4 bases from J, leaving 16 bases between. The CDR3 contains 15 residues. CDR1 and CDR2 (germline): SGHRS, YFSETQ. The CDR3 loop reads CASSMNGRGADTQYF. As DNA, the CDR3 is TGCGCCAGCAGCATGAATGGACGGGGCGCAGATACGCAGTATTTT.

Concerning this clonotype: Just one base apart from a much larger clone, this may be a read error. The chain uses TRBV7-6 and TRBJ1-4, with D perhaps matching TRBD1 (6 bases). CDR1 and CDR2 (germline): SGHVS, FNYEAQ. The CDR3 has 14 amino acids. The CDR3 is CASSLGAGEEKRFF. DNA of the CDR3: TGTGCCAGCAGCTTAGGGGCAGGGGAAGAAAAACGGTTTTTT.

In regard to this clonotype: This may come from a read error, since a much larger clone is one base off. CDR3 bases: TGTGCCAGCACCAAGGAGGACTACGGGTACGAGCAGTACTTC. Its protein is CASTKEDYGYEQYF. V usage is TRBV6-2 or TRBV6-3 and J usage is TRBJ2-5, with D maybe TRBD2 (6 bases). The J call is doubtful: the DNA matches TRBJ2-7 better. Germline lookup yields CDR1 MNHEY and CDR2 SVGEGT. The CDR3 has 14 residues.

This chain links TRBV5-1 with TRBJ1-5; 10 bases agree with TRBD1. CDR3 size: 15 residues. The J segment lost 3 bases and the V segment lost 6 bases, leaving 6 bases of the junction unmatched. The germline CDR1 and CDR2 sequences are SGHRS and YFSETQ. CDR3 sequence (DNA): TGCGCCAGCACCGCCGGGACAGGGGACAATCAGCCCCAGCATTTT. This translates into CASTAGTGDNQPQHF.

The rearrangement joins TRBV20-1 to TRBJ1-2, with a possible D match to TRBD1 (5 bases). V dropped 5 bases and J dropped 5 bases, with 24 bases sitting between them. CDR1 is DFQATT, CDR2 SNEGSKA, per germline (reference sequence). This CDR3 has 16 amino acids. CDR3 sequence reads: CSAPRPPDGTSYGYTF. In DNA, the CDR3 is TGCAGTGCTCCCCGGCCCCCGGACGGGACCAGTTATGGCTACACCTTC.

This clonotype was recorded at least ten times. The chain employs TRBV7-9 and TRBJ1-1; TRBD1 matches 8 bases. Trimming took 4 bases from V and 1 from J; bases not matched to a gene: 5. Per the germline V gene, CDR1 is SEHNR and CDR2 is FQNEAQ (reference sequence). This CDR3 contains 15 residues. The CDR3 nucleotides are TGTGCCAGCAGCTCCTTGGGACAGGCGAACACTGAAGCTTTCTTT. Its protein product is CASSSLGQANTEAFF.

With regard to this clonotype: One base away lies a much larger clone, so this may be a sequencing read error. The chain couples TRBV3-1 to TRBJ2-3, with a tentative D call TRBD1 (5 bases). Germline V gene data show CDR1 as LGHDT and CDR2 as YNNKEL (reference sequence). This CDR3 spans 13 amino acids. V was clipped by 7 bases and J by 7 bases, with 15 bases between them. CDR3 sequence: CASTRWGWNTQYF. The CDR3 bases are TGTGCCAGCACCCGGTGGGGCTGGAATACGCAGTATTTT.

This clonotype was counted only a few times. The V call is TRBV6-5, the J call TRBJ1-4, with D tentatively TRBD1 (6 bases). Germline lookup yields CDR1 MNHEY and CDR2 SVGAGI. CDR3 length equals 13 residues. V lost 5 bases and J 4 bases, leaving 8 bases between the germline ends. CDR3 DNA: TGTGCCAGCAGTAACAGGGTTAATGAAAAACTGTTTTTT. It is translated as CASSNRVNEKLFF.

The rearrangement links TRBV6-1 to TRBJ1-6; D gene unclear. Germline lookup yields CDR1 MNHNS and CDR2 SASEGT. V lost 1 base to trimming and J lost 12 bases, with 13 bases between them. The CDR3 loop spans 14 amino acids. The CDR3 coding sequence is TGTGCCAGCAGTGAAGGTCCCGGCACGCGACCCCTCCACTTT. The encoded protein is CASSEGPGTRPLHF.